These T cell receptor beta chains were read from a single sample in a study of cytomegalovirus exposure and HLA in healthy donors. Libraries were prepared by immunoSEQ multiplex PCR; TCRdb keeps only in-frame clonotypes and omits some of them. The sample yields some 70,000 clones, approximately 70% seen once. Material for sequencing was PBMCs. These receptors all come from a male donor in good health and CMV-seropositive. Both conserved end residues are part of each CDR3.

J gene | V gene | CDR3 protein
TRBJ2-2 | TRBV5-1 | CASSPLDTGELFF
TRBJ2-3 | TRBV15 | CATSRVWAGVETDTQYF
TRBJ1-4 | TRBV19 | CASSRTGAYTTNEKLFF
TRBJ2-3 | TRBV9 | CASSVSGGITDTQYF
TRBJ2-7 | TRBV10-2 | CASRAGAYEQYF
TRBJ1-4 | TRBV10-3 | CAIRGEENEKLFF
TRBJ1-3 | TRBV7-8 | CASSPHSGNTIYF
TRBJ2-3 | TRBV6-1 | CASSFGGGGDTQYF
TRBJ1-6 | TRBV5-5 | CASSSLPQGPLHF
TRBJ2-6 | TRBV29-1 | CSVRGVSGANVLTF
TRBJ2-7 | TRBV4-1 | CASSHNLRLAGEQYF
TRBJ2-7 | TRBV4-2 | CASSLTQGNDEQYF
TRBJ2-3 | TRBV10-3 | CAIRMGQGAPDTQYF
TRBJ2-3 | TRBV9 | CASSAPGLSDTQYF
TRBJ2-4 | TRBV5-6 | CASSPGGNIQYF
TRBJ2-5 | TRBV7-9 | CASSLRGGAGETQYF
TRBJ1-1 | TRBV7-9 | CASSLAQGLSTEAFF
TRBJ1-5 | TRBV2 | CASNDRARNQPQHF
TRBJ2-7 | TRBV29-1 | CSVVGVGGYEQYF
TRBJ2-4 | TRBV5-1 | CASSLGGGAKNIQYF
TRBJ2-1 | TRBV5-1 | CASSLGDSGGRNEQFF
TRBJ1-5 | TRBV28 | CASTRLGQGNQPQHF
TRBJ2-5 | TRBV27 | CASSLEGETQYF
TRBJ2-5 | TRBV5-1 | CASSLGLADQGTQYF
TRBJ1-3 | TRBV7-2 | CASSDGTGNTIYF
TRBJ2-1 | TRBV27 | CASSPISGSSYNEQFF
TRBJ2-5 | TRBV6-5 | CASSYGGGTYQETQYF
TRBJ2-7 | TRBV9 | CASSVEGGLAGVEQYF
TRBJ1-5 | TRBV28 | CASSQRVNAHF
TRBJ2-7 | TRBV6-1 | CASSDPGGKGRGRLEQYF
TRBJ1-2 | TRBV7-2 | CASSLVGQGGGYTF
TRBJ2-7 | TRBV13 | CASKRQGHYEQYF
TRBJ1-2 | TRBV6-5 | CASNDPGQANYGYTF
TRBJ2-7 | TRBV7-9 | CASSLFGGRIDEQYF
TRBJ2-7 | TRBV5-4 | CASSLDRITYEQYF
TRBJ2-1 | TRBV7-2 | CASTLGLAVYNEQFF
TRBJ2-2 | TRBV9 | CASSRSWGIGTGELFF
TRBJ1-3 | TRBV30 | CAWSLGSSGNTIYF
TRBJ2-5 | TRBV7-9 | CASSLGQAQETQYF
TRBJ2-7 | TRBV12-5 | CASGPGQGSHEQYF
TRBJ1-1 | TRBV5-1 | CASSTEPSLNTEAFF
TRBJ2-7 | TRBV4-1 | CASSQDRQAIYEQYF
TRBJ2-1 | TRBV19 | CASSGLAGGQDEQFF
TRBJ1-2 | TRBV9 | CASSVLGRDTGGWGYTF
TRBJ2-5 | TRBV9 | CASSISGLAGGNIQETQYF
TRBJ1-3 | TRBV10-2 | CASTKTGGVDGNTIYF
TRBJ2-1 | TRBV11-2 | CASTLMGGGASLKNEQFF